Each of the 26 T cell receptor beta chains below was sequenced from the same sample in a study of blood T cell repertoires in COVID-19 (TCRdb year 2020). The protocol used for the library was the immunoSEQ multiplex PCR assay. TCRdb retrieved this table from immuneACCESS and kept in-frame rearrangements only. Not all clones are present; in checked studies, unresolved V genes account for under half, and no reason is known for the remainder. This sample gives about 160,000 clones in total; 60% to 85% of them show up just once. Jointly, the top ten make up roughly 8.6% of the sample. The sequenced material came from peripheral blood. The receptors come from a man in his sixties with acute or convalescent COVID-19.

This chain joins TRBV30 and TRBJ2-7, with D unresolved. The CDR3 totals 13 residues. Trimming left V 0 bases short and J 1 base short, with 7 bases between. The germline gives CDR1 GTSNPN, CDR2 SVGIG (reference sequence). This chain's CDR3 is CAWSVSLSYEQYF. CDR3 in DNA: TGTGCCTGGAGTGTATCCCTGTCCTACGAGCAGTACTTC.

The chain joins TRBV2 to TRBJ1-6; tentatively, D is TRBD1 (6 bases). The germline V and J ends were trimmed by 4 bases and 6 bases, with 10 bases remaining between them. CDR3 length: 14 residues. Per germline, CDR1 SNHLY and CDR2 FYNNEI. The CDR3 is CASSVRDTNSPLHF. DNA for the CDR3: TGTGCCAGCAGTGTCCGGGACACTAATTCACCCCTCCACTTT.

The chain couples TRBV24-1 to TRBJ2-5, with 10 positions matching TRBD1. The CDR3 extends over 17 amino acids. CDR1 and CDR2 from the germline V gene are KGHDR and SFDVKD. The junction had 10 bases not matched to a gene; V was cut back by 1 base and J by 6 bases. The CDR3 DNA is TGTGCCACCAGTGATTTCGGGACAGGGGACCTTATCCAGACCCAGTACTTC. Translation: CATSDFGTGDLIQTQYF.

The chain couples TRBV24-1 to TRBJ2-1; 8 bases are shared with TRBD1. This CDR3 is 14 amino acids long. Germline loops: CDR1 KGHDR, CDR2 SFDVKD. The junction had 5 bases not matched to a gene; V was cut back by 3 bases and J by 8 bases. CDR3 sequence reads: CATSDLRTGHEQFF. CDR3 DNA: TGTGCCACCAGTGATCTGCGGACAGGGCATGAGCAGTTCTTC.

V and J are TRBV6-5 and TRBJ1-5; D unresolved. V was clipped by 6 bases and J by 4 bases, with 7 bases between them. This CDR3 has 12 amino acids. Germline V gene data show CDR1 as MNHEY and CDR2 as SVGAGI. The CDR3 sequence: CASSGGNQPQHF. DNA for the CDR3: TGTGCCAGCAGCGGAGGAAATCAGCCCCAGCATTTT.

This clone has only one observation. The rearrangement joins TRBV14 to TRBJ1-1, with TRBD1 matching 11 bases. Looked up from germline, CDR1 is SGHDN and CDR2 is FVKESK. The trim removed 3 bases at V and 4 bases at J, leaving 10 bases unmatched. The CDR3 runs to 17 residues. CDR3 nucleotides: TGTGCCAGCAGCCAGTCGGACAGGGGGCGAAGGGGCACTGAAGCTTTCTTT. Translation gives CASSQSDRGRRGTEAFF.

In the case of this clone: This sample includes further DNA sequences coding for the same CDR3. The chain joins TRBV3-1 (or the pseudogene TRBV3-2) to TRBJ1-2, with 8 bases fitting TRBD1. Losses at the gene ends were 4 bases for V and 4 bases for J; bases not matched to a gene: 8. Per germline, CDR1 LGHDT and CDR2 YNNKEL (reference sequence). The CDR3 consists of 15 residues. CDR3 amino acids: CASSPLQGGGYGYTF. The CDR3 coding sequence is TGTGCCAGCAGCCCATTACAGGGGGGGGGCTATGGCTACACCTTC.

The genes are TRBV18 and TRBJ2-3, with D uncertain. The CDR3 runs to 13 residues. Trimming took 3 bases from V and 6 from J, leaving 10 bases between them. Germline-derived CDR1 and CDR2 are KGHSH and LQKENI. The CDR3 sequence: CASSPYVWDTQYF. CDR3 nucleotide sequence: TGTGCCAGCTCACCCTATGTGTGGGATACGCAGTATTTT.

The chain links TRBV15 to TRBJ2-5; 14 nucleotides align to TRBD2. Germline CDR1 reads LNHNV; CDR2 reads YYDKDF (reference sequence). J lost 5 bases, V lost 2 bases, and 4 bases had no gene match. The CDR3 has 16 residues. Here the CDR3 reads CATSRRLAGGPETQYF. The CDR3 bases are TGTGCCACCAGCAGAAGACTAGCGGGGGGGCCGGAGACCCAGTACTTC. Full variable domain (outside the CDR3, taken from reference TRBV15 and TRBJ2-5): DAMVIQNPRYQVTQFGKPVTLSCSQTLNHNVMYWYQQKSSQAPKLLFHYYDKDFNNEADTPDNFQSRRPNTSFCFLDIRSPGLGDTAMYLCATSRRLAGGPETQYFGPGTRLLVL.

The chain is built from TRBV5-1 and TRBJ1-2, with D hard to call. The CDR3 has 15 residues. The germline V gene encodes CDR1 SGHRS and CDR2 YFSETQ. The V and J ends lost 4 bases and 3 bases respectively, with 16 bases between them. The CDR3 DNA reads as TGCGCCAGCAGCGCCTCGTTTGGGCGCGACTATGGCTACACCTTC. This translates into CASSASFGRDYGYTF.

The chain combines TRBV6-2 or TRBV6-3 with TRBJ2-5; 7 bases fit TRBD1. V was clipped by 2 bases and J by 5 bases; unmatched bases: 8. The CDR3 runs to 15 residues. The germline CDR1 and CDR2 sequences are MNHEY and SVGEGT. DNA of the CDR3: TGTGCCAGCAGTTACAGGCTTCGACAGGGTGAGACCCAGTACTTC. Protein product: CASSYRLRQGETQYF.

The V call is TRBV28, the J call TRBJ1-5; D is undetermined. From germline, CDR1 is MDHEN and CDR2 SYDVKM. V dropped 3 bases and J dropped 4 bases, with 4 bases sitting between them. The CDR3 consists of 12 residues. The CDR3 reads CASSFPNQPQHF. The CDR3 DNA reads TGTGCCAGCAGTTTTCCAAATCAGCCCCAGCATTTT.

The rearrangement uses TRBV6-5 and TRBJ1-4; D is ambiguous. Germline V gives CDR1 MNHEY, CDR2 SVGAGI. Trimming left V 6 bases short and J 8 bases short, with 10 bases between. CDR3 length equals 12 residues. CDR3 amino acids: CASSRSREKLFF. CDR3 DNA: TGTGCCAGCAGCCGATCCAGGGAAAAACTGTTTTTT.

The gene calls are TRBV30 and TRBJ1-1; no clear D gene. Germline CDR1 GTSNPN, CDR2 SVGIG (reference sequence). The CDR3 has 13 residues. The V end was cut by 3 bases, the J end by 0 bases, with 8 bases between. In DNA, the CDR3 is TGTGCCTGGAGGTTCAGATTGAACACTGAAGCTTTCTTT. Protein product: CAWRFRLNTEAFF. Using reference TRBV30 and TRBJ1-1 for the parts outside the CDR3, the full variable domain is SQTIHQWPATLVQPVGSPLSLECTVEGTSNPNLYWYRQAAGRGLQLLFYSVGIGQISSEVPQNLSASRPQDRQFILSSKKLLLSDSGFYLCAWRFRLNTEAFFGQGTRLTVV.

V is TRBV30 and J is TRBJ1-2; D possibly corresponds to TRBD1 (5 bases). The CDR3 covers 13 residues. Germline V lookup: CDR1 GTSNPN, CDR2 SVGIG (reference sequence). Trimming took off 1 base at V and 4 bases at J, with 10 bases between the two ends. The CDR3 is CAWSETVGYGYTF. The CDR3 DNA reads TGTGCCTGGAGTGAGACAGTAGGCTATGGCTACACCTTC.

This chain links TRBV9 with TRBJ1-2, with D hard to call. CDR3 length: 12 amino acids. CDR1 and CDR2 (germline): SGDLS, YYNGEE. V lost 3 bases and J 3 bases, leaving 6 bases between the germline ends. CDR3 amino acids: CASSAEDYGYTF. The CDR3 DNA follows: TGTGCCAGCAGCGCAGAAGACTATGGCTACACCTTC.

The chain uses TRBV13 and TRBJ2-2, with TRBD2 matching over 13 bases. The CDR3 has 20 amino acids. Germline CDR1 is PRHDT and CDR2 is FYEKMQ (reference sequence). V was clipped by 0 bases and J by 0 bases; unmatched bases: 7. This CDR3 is CASSLGVTSGGYANTGELFF. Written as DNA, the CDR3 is TGTGCCAGCAGCTTAGGCGTGACTAGCGGGGGGTACGCGAACACCGGGGAGCTGTTTTTT.

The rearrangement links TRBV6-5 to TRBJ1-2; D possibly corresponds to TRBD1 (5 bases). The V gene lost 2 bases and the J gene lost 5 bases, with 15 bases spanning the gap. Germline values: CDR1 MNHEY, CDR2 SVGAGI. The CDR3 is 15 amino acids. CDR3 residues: CASSYTDKTHYGYTF. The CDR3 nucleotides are TGTGCCAGCAGTTACACGGACAAGACCCATTATGGCTACACCTTC.

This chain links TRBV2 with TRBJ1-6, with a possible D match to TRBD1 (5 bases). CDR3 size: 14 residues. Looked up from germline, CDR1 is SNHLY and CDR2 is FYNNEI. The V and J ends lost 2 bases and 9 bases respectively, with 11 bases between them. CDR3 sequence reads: CASSEQGLGSPLHF. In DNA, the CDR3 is TGTGCCAGCAGTGAACAGGGATTAGGTTCACCCCTCCACTTT.

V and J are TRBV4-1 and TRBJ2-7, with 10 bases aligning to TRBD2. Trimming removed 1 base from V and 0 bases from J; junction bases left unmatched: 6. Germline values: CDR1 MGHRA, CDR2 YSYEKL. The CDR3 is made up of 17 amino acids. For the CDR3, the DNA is TGCGCCAGCAGCCAAGGAGGGAGCGGGGGGGTCTCCTACGAGCAGTACTTC. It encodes CASSQGGSGGVSYEQYF.

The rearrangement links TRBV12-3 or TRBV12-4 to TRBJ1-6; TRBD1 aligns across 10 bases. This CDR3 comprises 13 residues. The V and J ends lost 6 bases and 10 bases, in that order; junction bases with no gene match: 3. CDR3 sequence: CASSRTGGSPLHF. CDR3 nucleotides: TGTGCCAGCAGCCGGACAGGGGGATCACCCCTCCACTTT.

CDR3 sequence: CASRGLGELFF. In DNA, the CDR3 is TGCGCCAGCAGGGGACTCGGGGAGCTGTTTTTT. This chain joins TRBV5-1 and TRBJ2-2, with TRBD2 as a possible D gene (6 bases). Trimming took off 5 bases at V and 7 bases at J, with 6 bases between the two ends. This CDR3 is 11 amino acids long. Germline values: CDR1 SGHRS, CDR2 YFSETQ.

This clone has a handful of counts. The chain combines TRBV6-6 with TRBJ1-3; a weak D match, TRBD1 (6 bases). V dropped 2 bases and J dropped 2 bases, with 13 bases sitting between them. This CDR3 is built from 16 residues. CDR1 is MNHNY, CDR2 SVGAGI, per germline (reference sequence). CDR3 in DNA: TGTGCCAGCAGTTACATCGTCAGGGGTACTGGAAACACCATATATTTT. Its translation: CASSYIVRGTGNTIYF.

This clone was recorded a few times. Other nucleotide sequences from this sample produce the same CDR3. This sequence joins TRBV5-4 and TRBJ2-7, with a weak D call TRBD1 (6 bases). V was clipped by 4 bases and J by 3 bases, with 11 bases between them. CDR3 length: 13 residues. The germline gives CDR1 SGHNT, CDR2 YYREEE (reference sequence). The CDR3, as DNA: TGTGCCAGCAGCCTGACAGGAGGCTACGAGCAGTACTTC. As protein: CASSLTGGYEQYF.

The CDR3 loop is CAISLGDKGNEQFF. In nucleotides, the CDR3 is TGTGCCATCTCCCTAGGGGATAAGGGCAATGAGCAGTTCTTC. The rearrangement links TRBV10-3 to TRBJ2-1, with D perhaps matching TRBD1 (5 bases). Trimming cost V 8 bases and J 6 bases, with 17 bases left between them. The CDR3 contains 14 residues. Looked up from germline, CDR1 is ENHRY and CDR2 is SYGVKD.

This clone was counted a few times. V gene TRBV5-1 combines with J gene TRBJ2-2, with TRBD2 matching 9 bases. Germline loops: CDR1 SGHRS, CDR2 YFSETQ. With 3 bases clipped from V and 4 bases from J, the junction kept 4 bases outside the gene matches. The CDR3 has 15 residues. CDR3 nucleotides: TGCGCCAGCAGCTCGTCTAGCGGGGTCACCGGGGAGCTGTTTTTT. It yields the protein CASSSSSGVTGELFF.